The source of this TCR beta chain is a study of OX40 agonist ivuxolimab in advanced cancers. This clone was found a few times. Germline V lookup: CDR1 SQVTM, CDR2 ANQGSEA. This CDR3 comprises 12 residues. The V and J ends lost 3 bases and 0 bases respectively, with 5 bases between them. TCRdb's copy holds only in-frame clones and misses some; the assay was immunoSEQ multiplex PCR. In the table there are around 50,000 clones, over 75% of which are singletons. The clonotype was recovered from an adult with an advanced solid tumor such as melanoma, head and neck, liver or kidney cancer. The chain joins TRBV29-1 to TRBJ2-5; D is unresolved. The sequences come from CD4+ or CD8+ T cells sorted from blood, collected in a trial of the OX40 agonist ivuxolimab. The CDR3 DNA sequence: TGCAGCGTTGATGATAACCAAGAGACCCAGTACTTC. The encoded protein is CSVDDNQETQYF.